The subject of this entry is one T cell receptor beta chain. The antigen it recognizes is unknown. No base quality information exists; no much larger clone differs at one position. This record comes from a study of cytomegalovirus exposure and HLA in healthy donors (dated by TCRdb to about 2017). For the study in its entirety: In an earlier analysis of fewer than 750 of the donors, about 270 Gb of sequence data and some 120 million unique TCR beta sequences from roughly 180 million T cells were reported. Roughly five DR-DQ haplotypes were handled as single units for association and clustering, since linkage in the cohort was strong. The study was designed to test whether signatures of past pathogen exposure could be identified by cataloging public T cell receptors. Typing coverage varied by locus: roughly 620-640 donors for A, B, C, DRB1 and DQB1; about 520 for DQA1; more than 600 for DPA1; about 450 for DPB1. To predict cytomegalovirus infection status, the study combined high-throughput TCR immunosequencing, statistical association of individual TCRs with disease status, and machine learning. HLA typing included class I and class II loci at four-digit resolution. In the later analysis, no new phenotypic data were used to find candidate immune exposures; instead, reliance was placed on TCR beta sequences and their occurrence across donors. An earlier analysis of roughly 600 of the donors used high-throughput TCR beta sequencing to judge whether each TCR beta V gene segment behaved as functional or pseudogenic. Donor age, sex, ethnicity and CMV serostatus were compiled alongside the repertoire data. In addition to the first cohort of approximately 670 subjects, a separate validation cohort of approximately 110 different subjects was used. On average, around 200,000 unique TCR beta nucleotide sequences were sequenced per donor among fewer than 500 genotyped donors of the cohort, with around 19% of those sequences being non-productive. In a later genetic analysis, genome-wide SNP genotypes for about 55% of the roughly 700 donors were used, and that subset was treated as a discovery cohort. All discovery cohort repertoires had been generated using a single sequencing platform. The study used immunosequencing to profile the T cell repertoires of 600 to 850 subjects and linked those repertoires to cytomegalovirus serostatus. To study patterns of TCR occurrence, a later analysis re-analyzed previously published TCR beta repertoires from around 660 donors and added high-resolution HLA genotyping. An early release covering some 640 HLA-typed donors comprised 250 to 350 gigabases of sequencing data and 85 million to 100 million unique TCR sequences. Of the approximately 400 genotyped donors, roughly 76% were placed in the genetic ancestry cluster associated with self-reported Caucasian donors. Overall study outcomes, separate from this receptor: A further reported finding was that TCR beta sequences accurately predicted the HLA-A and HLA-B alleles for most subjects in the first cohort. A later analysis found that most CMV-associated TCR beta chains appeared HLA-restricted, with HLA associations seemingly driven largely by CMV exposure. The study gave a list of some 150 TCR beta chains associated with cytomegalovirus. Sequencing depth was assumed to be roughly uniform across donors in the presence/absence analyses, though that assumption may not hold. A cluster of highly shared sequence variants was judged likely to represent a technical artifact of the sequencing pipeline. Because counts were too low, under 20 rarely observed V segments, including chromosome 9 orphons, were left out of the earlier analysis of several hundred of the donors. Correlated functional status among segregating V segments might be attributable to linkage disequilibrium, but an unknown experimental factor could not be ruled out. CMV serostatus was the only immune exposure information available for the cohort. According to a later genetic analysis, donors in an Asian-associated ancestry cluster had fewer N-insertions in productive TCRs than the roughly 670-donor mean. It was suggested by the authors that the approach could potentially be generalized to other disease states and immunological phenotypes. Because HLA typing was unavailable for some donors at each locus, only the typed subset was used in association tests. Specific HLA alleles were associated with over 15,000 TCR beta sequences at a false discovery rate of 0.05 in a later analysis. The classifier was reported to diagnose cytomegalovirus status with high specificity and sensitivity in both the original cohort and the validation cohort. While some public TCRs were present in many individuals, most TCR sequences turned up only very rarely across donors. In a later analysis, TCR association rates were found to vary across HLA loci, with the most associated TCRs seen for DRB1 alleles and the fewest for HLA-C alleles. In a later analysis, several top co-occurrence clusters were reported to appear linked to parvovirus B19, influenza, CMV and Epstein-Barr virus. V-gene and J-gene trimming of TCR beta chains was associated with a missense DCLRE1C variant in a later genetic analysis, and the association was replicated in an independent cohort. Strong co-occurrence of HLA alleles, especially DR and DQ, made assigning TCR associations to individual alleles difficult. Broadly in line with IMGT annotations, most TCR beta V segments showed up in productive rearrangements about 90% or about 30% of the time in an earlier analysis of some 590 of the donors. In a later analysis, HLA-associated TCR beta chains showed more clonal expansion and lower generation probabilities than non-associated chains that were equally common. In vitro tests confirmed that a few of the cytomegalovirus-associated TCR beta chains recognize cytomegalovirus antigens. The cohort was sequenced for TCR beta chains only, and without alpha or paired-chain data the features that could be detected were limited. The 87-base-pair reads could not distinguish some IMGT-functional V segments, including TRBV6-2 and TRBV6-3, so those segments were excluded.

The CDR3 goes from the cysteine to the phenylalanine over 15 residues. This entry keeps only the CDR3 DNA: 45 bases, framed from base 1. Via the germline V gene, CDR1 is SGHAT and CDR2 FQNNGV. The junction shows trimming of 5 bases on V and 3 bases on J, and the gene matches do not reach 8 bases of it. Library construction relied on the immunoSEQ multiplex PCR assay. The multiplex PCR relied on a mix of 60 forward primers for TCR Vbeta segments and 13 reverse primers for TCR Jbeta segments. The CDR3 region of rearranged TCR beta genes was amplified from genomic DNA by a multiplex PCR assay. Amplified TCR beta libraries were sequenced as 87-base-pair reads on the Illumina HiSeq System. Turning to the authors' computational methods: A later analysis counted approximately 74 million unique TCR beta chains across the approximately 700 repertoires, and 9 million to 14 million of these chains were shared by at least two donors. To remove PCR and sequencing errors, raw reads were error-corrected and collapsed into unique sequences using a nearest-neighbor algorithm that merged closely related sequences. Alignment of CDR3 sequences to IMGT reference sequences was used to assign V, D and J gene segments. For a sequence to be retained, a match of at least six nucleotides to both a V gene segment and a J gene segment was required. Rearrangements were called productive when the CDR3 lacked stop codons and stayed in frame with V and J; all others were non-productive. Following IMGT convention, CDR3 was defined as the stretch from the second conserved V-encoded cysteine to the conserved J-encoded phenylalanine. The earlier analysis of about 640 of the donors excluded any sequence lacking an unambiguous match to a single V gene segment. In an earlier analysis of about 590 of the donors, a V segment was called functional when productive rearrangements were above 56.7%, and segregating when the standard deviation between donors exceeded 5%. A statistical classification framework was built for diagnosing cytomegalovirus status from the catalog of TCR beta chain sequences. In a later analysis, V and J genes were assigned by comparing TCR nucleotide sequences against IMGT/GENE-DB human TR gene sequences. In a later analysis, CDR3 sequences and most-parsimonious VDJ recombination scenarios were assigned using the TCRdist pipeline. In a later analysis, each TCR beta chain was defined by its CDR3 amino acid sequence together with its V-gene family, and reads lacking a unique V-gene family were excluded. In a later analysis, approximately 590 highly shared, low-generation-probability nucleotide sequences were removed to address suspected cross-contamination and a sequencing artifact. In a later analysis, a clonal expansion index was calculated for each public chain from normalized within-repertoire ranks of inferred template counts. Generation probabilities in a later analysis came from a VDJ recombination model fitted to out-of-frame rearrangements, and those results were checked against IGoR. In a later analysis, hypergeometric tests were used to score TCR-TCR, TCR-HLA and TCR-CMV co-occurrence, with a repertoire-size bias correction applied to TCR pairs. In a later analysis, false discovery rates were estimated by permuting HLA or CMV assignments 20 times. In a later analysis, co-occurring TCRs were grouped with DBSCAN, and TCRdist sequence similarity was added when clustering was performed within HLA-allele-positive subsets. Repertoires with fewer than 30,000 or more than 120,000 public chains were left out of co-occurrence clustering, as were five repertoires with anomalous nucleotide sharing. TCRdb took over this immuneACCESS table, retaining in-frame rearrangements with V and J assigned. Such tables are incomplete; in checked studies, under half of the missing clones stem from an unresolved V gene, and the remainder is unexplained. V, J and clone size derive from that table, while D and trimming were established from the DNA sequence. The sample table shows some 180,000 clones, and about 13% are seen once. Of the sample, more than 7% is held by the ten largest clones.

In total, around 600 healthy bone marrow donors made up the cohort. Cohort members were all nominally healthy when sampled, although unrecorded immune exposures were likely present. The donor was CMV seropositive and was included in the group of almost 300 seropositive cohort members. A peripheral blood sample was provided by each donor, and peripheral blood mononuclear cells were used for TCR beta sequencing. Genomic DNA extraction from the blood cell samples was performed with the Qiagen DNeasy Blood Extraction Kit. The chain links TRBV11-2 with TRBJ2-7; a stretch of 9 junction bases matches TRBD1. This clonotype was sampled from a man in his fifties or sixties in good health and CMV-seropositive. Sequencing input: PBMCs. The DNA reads TGTGCCAGCAGCCTACCGGGACAGGGTTTCTACGAGCAGTACTTC. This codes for CASSLPGQGFYEQYF.